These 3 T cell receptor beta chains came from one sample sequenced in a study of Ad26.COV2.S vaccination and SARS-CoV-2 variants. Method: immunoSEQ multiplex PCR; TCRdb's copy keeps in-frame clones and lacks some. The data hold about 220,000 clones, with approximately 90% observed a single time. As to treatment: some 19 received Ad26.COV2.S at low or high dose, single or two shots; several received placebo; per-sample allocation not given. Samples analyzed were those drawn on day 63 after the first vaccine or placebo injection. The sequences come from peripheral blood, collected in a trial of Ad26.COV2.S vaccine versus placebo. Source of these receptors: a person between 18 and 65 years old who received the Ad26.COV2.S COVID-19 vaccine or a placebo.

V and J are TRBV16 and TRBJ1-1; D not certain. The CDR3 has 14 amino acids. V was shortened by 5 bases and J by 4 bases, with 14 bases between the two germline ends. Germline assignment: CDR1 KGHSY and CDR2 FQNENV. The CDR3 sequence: CASSANNAATEAFF. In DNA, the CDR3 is TGTGCCAGCAGCGCTAATAACGCTGCCACTGAAGCTTTCTTT. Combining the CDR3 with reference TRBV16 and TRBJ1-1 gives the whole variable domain GEEVAQTPKHLVRGEGQKAKLYCAPIKGHSYVFWYQQVLKNEFKFLISFQNENVFDETGMPKERFSAKCLPNSPCSLEIQATKLEDSAVYFCASSANNAATEAFFGQGTRLTVV.

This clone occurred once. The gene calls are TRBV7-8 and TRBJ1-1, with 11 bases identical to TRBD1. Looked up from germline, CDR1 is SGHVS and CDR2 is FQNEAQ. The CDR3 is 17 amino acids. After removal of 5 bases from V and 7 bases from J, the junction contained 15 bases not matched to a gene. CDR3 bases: TGTGCCAGCAGCCCACCCGGGACAGGGGGGCAAACCCTTGAAGCTTTCTTT. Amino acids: CASSPPGTGGQTLEAFF.

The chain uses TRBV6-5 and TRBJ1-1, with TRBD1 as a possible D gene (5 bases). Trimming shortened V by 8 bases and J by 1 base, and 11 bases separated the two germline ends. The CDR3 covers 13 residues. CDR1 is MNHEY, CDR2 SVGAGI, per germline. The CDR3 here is CASAQVPNTEAFF. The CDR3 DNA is TGTGCCAGCGCACAGGTGCCGAACACTGAAGCTTTCTTT.